This TCR beta chain originates from a study of low-dose radiotherapy and immunotherapy resistance in tumors. Across the whole study: Members of Cohort 2 were treated with 1 Gy per fraction every two weeks; their total was 13 Gy over 26 weeks.

Primers targeting TRAV and TRBV primed first-strand cDNA, covering alpha and beta chains. For amplifying TCRs, the PCR ran for approximately 18 cycles with Phusion, which was used together with a constant-region primer and the adapter on the V primers. One entry per CDR3 protein, called by TCRdb with MiXCR from the reads. The table records 6,700 or so distinct CDR3 sequences, 60% to 75% of them present only once. The CDR3 is 13 amino acids. Between the trimmed V and J ends, which lost 8 bases and 3 bases, there was a span of 12 bases. Germline CDR1 reads MNHEY; CDR2 reads SVGAGI. This rearrangement joins TRBV6-5 to TRBJ2-3, with D possibly being TRBD2 (6 bases). The source is a human donor with advanced metastatic prostate, ovarian, gallbladder or colorectal cancer (not recorded which). This table probably holds off-target reads from a library built for another chain. CDR3 in DNA: TGTGCCAGCCTAAGGAGGGGTACAGATACGCAGTATTTT. Encoded protein: CASLRRGTDTQYF.